The entry that follows covers one T cell receptor (beta chain) sequence. Its antigen remains unidentified. These data originate in a study of shared clonotypes between healthy human individuals. Study findings and constraints: Larger estimated richness was generally seen in naive subsets than in memory subsets. Despite large depth, sorted-subset datasets appeared incompletely sequenced.

Samples underwent the assay at deep level. The material for each subset, its genomic DNA, was split evenly across several immunoSEQ plates. Profiling relied on immunoSEQ multiplex PCR, and the TCRdb table lists in-frame clones only, not all of them. There are over a million clones in the sample; approximately 98.5% occur only once, and approximately 0.4% lies in the top ten. Germline lookup yields CDR1 ENHRY and CDR2 SYGVKD. The CDR3 runs to 15 residues. V trimming: 5 bases; J trimming: 5 bases; junction bases outside the gene matches: 6. The sequence was collected from a man aged 25-40 years in good health. V and J are TRBV10-3 and TRBJ2-2, with 9 bases fitting TRBD1. Sample: naive CD4+ T cells sorted from blood. Subset denoted: CD45RA+ positively selected. The CDR3 region is CAISPGQGITGELFF. CDR3 bases: TGTGCCATCAGTCCGGGACAGGGTATAACCGGGGAGCTGTTTTTT.